In its sample, the clone carrying this T cell receptor beta chain was seen many times. The antigen is not known. The sample belongs to a study of T cells in Graves' hyperthyroidism and ophthalmopathy. The study included ophthalmopathy patients with Clinical Activity Score at least 3, NOSPECS grade at least 4 and duration under 3 months. The ends were cut back, 5 bases at V and 1 base at J, with 8 bases in the middle. The CDR3 has 13 amino acids. Germline CDR1 reads ENHRY; CDR2 reads SYGVKD. Amplification of TCR beta CDR3 regions used RNA as the template. Carried out on the TCR CDR3, a first-round RT-PCR used the HTBI primer set. TCRdb fed the multiplex PCR reads into MiXCR, producing one record per CDR3 protein. The table includes about 520,000 distinct CDR3 sequences, roughly 25% detected once. Study-wide points: Blood also carried most thyroid clonotypes expanded above 0.001.

The chain carries TRBV10-3 and TRBJ1-1; D is undetermined. The receptor was derived from a woman aged 25 to 39 with Graves' ophthalmopathy. The sequenced material came from blood. The CDR3 is CAISLDENTEAFF. In nucleotides, the CDR3 is TGTGCCATCAGTTTGGACGAGAACACTGAAGCTTTCTTT.